This T cell receptor beta chain was retrieved from a study of breast tumors, draining lymph nodes, adjacent tissues listed by TCRdb under 2016. Context from the whole study: TCR beta repertoires were compared across tumor, adjacent nontumor tissue and axillary lymph nodes obtained from breast cancer patients. The study aimed to assess the relationships and possible T-cell exchange between tumor, surrounding tissue and draining lymph node repertoires in human breast cancer.

Sequences SGHTA (CDR1) and FQGNSA (CDR2) are obtained from the germline V gene. From the cysteine up to the phenylalanine, the CDR3 has a length of 14 residues. CDR3 DNA is the only sequence kept; it has 42 bases, read in frame from the first base. V lost 6 bases and J lost 5 bases; the stretch between them is 16 bases long. On the study overall, not on this receptor specifically: The data were considered consistent with the idea that most tumor T cells come from the lymph node and then expand in tumor tissue. Tumor and nontumor tissue repertoires were found to be significantly more similar in luminal-like than in basal-like breast cancer. T-cell repertoire diversity in tumors was found to be lower than in lymph nodes but higher than in nontumor tissue, and preferential V and J gene usage was observed. The conclusion that tumor T cells originate in lymph nodes was framed as consistent with a hypothesis rather than directly demonstrated.

The axillary draining lymph nodes of breast cancer patients were the source of the lymph node samples. Notes on this clonotype: Its recognized antigen is unknown. No base-level quality is on record; no much larger clone is a single base apart.

Sequencing relied on an Illumina HiSeq 2000. Multiplex PCR amplification was used to build the TCR beta chain libraries. High-throughput sequencing was used to analyze the amplified TCR beta chain products. TCRdb ran its own pipeline on the public reads, namely fastp trimming at Q25 and MiXCR clone calling, and kept in-frame beta chains. A single entry per CDR3 protein holds the most common genes and DNA from its merged rows. This sample lists 200,000 or so distinct CDR3 sequences; roughly 31% were detected once. In total, the top ten clones hold approximately 4.3% of the sample. Sequencing was performed on axillary lymph node tissue. The origin of this receptor is a female donor with breast cancer. Some clones in this sample may be carry-over from other donors' samples. Rearrangement joined TRBV7-2 to TRBJ2-5, with no D gene named confidently. The DNA sequence is given as TGTGCCAGCAGTCCCGTGGGGTCTCGGGAGACCCAGTACTTC. Its translation reads: CASSPVGSRETQYF.